The present entry profiles one T cell receptor beta chain with its context. The antigen is not known. This sample is part of a study of cytomegalovirus exposure and HLA in healthy donors. General study points: Accounts indicate the classifier identified cytomegalovirus status with strong specificity and sensitivity. A subsequent analysis found that TCR clusters from the first cohort also tended to co-occur in the roughly 120 validation repertoires, with roughly 95% of cluster scores above 0.

Germline values: CDR1 SGHDN, CDR2 FVKESK. The germline V and J ends were trimmed by 2 bases and 12 bases, with 15 bases remaining between them. The CDR3 spans 13 residues. The table came from immunoSEQ multiplex PCR; TCRdb's copy has only in-frame clones and leaves some out. Among about 220,000 clones, around nine tenths were seen once, and the ten largest hold 0.8% to 1.2%. The sequence was obtained from a young woman in good health and CMV-seronegative. The rearrangement joins TRBV14 to TRBJ2-3; the D gene is possibly TRBD2 (5 bases). The sequenced sample consisted of PBMCs. DNA for the CDR3: TGTGCCAGCAGCCAAACGGTGGGAGCGACCCAGTATTTT. This translates into CASSQTVGATQYF.